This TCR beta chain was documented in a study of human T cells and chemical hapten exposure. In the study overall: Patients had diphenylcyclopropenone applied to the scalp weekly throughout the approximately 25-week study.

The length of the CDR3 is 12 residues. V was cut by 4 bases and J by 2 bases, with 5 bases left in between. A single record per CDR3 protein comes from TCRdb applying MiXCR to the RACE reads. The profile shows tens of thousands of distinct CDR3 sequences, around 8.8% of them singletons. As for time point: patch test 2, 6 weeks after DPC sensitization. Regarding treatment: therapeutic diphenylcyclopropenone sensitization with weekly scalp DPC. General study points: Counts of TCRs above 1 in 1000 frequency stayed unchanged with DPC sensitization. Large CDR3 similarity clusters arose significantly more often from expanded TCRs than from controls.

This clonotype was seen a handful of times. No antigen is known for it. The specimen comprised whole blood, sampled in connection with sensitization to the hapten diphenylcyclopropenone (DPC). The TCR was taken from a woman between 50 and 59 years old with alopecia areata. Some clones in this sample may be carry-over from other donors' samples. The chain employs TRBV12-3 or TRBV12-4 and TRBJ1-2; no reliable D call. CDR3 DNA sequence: TGTGCCAGCAGTTCCAAGAACTATGGCTACACCTTC. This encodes CASSSKNYGYTF.